The TCR beta chain described here comes from a study of human thymus T cells. Surgeons resected thymus tissue during corrective heart surgery. A single count supports this clone. V was shortened by 2 bases and J by 5 bases, with 19 bases between the two germline ends. Germline V CDR1 and CDR2: SGHDT, YYEEEE. This CDR3 has 16 residues. This table comes from immunoSEQ multiplex PCR, and its TCRdb copy is limited to in-frame clones, with some not included. The profile shows about 78,000 clones, 90% to 97% of them singletons. This chain connects TRBV5-6 to TRBJ1-1, with D unclear. The receptor was isolated from a boy in the first two years of life with a congenital heart defect but otherwise immunologically healthy. Material for sequencing was thymus tissue. Written as DNA, the CDR3 is TGTGCCAGCAGCTTTCGGCAGGTCAAGGATCGGACTGAAGCTTTCTTT. This codes for CASSFRQVKDRTEAFF.